The T cell receptor beta chain under discussion was sequenced for a study of PD-1 blockade in classical Hodgkin lymphoma. Looking at the study overall: Nivolumab was given intravenously to patients at 3 mg/kg every 2 weeks. Findings and limits, study-wide: By C4D1 there was a significant rise in CD4+ TCR diversity but not in CD8+ TCR diversity. Complete responders' diversity at baseline resembled that of newly diagnosed patients. Initiation of nivolumab under 1 year after ASCT led to exclusion of patients.

TCRdb's copy holds only in-frame clones and misses some; the assay was immunoSEQ multiplex PCR. The sample has tens of thousands of clones, around 87% seen once; the top ten hold 20% to 30%. V was clipped by 1 base and J by 1 base; unmatched bases: 2. The CDR3 is 15 residues long. Germline-derived CDR1 and CDR2 are MNHNS and SASEGT. This sample's time point: cycle 4 day 1 (C4D1), after less than seven weeks of nivolumab. All patients relapsed after autologous stem cell transplantation, and brentuximab vedotin exposure varied. This clone is medium-sized (0.01 to 0.1%) by share. The antigen is not known.

The clonotype comes from a human donor with classical Hodgkin lymphoma. The sequencing here drew on peripheral blood mononuclear cells (PBMCs), taken before the fourth cycle of nivolumab. The chain is built from TRBV6-1 and TRBJ2-7, with 9 bases fitting TRBD2. The CDR3 reads CASSEETSGSYEQYF. CDR3 DNA sequence: TGTGCCAGCAGTGAAGAAACTAGCGGGTCCTACGAGCAGTACTTC.